This T cell receptor beta chain comes out of a study of T-cell reconstitution after alpha-beta-depleted transplantation in children (dated by TCRdb to the mid-2010s). Looking at the study overall: Using TCR repertoire profiling, the study quantitatively followed how T-cell immune reconstitution unfolded in children after TCRalphabeta/CD19-depleted allogeneic hematopoietic cell transplantation.

The library was made by PCR. Sequencing was performed on an Illumina HiSeq 2500. Molecular barcoding was employed in the preparation of TCR libraries, with unique molecular identifiers being used to normalize TCRbeta repertoire quantification. TCRdb handled the public reads itself, with Q25 trimming in fastp and clone calling in MiXCR, and kept productive beta chains. Rows merge per CDR3 protein into single entries with the most common DNA and genes. The sample table lists about 200,000 distinct CDR3 sequences, roughly 6.3% of them with a count of one. The top ten clonotypes cover roughly 4.5% of the sample. CDR1 and CDR2, looked up from the germline V gene, are MNHEY and SVGEGT. Relative to germline, V is 0 bases shorter and J is 4 bases shorter, with 15 bases between their ends. The CDR3 spans 16 residues, from the cysteine through the phenylalanine. This entry keeps only the CDR3 DNA: 48 bases, framed from base 1.

This clonotype occurred many times. Its binding antigen is unknown. Within one base of it there is no much larger clone, and no base qualities were kept. Explained via the paper, the treatment or condition label denotes: allogeneic hematopoietic cell transplantation with graft depleted of TCRalphabeta T cells and CD19 B cells. The transplant recipients were children given TCRalphabeta/CD19-depleted allogeneic hematopoietic cell grafts. What the study reported, not specific to this receptor: In some patients, the high TCRbeta diversity seen at day 60 was put down to recipient T cells and intrathymic progenitors that had survived conditioning. Hyperexpanded clone frequencies declined over subsequent months; after one year, T-cell counts and TCRbeta diversity were mostly attributed to newly produced T cells. About two months after transplant, the apparently early recovery of alphabetaT-cell counts reportedly depended on just several hundred clones that had expanded rapidly and came from non-depleted graft cells.

The chain uses TRBV6-2 or TRBV6-3 and TRBJ1-2; TRBD1 is perhaps the D gene, given 6 matching bases. The sample consisted of PBMCs, taken before TCRalphabeta/CD19-depleted stem cell transplant. The sequence came from a girl less than two years old with combined immunodeficiency, due to receive a stem cell transplant. Here the CDR3 is given as CASSYSAWDMGYGYTF. The DNA sequence is TGTGCCAGCAGTTACTCGGCGTGGGACATGGGCTATGGCTACACCTTC.